This TCR beta chain was captured by sequencing in a study of early T cells in non-severe SARS-CoV-2 infection. Study-level points and caveats: In VDJdb matching, anti-spike CD8 responses were favored while private and CD4 specificities went missing.

This CDR3 comprises 13 residues. Trimming stripped 3 bases from V and 3 bases from J, with 6 bases between. Germline-derived CDR1 and CDR2 are SGHTA and FQGNSA. This clonotype was counted a few times. The antigen is undetermined. TCRdb reprocessed the 5' RACE reads via MiXCR and lists one record per CDR3 protein. The sample has 70,000 or so distinct CDR3 sequences, around a tenth seen once. This receptor was taken from an adult who was a healthcare worker with PCR-confirmed SARS-CoV-2 infection or an uninfected control (not recorded which). Here the sequenced sample was whole blood, taken at baseline. The gene calls are TRBV7-2 and TRBJ1-5, with D unresolved. The DNA for the CDR3 is TGTGCCAGCAGCTTGCAGGCCAATCAGCCCCAGCATTTT. Its translation is CASSLQANQPQHF. Full variable domain (missing parts from reference TRBV7-2 and TRBJ1-5): GAGVSQSPSNKVTEKGKDVELRCDPISGHTALYWYRQSLGQGLEFLIYFQGNSAPDKSGLPSDRFSAERTGGSVSTLTIQRTQQEDSAVYLCASSLQANQPQHFGDGTRLSIL.